This entry is about one TCR beta chain. No antigen is known for it. Primers included in the PCR were 60 Vbeta and 13 Jbeta primers. Assay: immunoSEQ multiplex PCR; the TCRdb copy retains only in-frame clones and omits some. Among 60,000 to 70,000 clones, 55% to 75% were seen once, and the ten largest hold around a sixth. The data derive from a study of cytomegalovirus exposure and HLA in healthy donors. Turning to the study itself: HLA-typed donors were the source of 80 million to 90 million unique TCRs, which an early data release held. Whole-study findings and limits: TCR beta V- and J-gene trimming, according to a later analysis, was linked to a missense DCLRE1C variant. In an earlier analysis, about 90% or about 30%: the productive usage of most TCR beta V segments. Some V segments (TRBV6-2 and TRBV6-3 among them) were excluded as indistinguishable.

J gave up 7 bases and V 4 bases, and 4 bases lay outside the gene matches. This CDR3 has 12 residues. Looked up from germline, CDR1 is SQVTM and CDR2 is ANQGSEA. What was sequenced was PBMCs. The origin of this receptor is a man aged 40-55 years in good health and CMV-seropositive. The chain employs TRBV29-1 and TRBJ1-2; TRBD1 matches at 9 bases. The CDR3 sequence: CSVGGTGTGYTF. CDR3 DNA sequence: TGCAGCGTTGGTGGGACAGGGACTGGCTACACCTTC.